This T cell receptor (beta chain) was recorded in a study of T cells in Graves' hyperthyroidism and ophthalmopathy. Study-level information: Blood from the periphery was taken at initial diagnosis, before any treatment. The study, taken as a whole, reports: Before onset, ophthalmopathy was predicted by the model a median around 6 months earlier.

V was pared by 6 bases and J by 0 bases, with 8 bases of the junction left unmatched. The CDR3 is 18 residues long. Germline loops: CDR1 SGHVS, CDR2 FNYEAQ. Ten or more counts support this clonotype. What it binds is unknown. RNA transcripts provided the source from which TCR beta CDR3 regions were amplified. Carried out on the TCR CDR3, a first-round RT-PCR used the HTBI primer set. TCRdb re-called the multiplex PCR reads with MiXCR, one entry per CDR3 protein. Seen here are 370,000 or so distinct CDR3 sequences, 15% to 19% observed once, and the top ten hold about 30%. Newly diagnosed hyperthyroidism, duration under 2 months, in patients aged 18 to 65. Blood dates from first hyperthyroidism diagnosis, before any ophthalmopathy symptoms.

This clonotype was obtained from a woman between 18 and 30 years old with Graves' hyperthyroidism that later progressed to Graves' ophthalmopathy. The chain has TRBV7-6 and TRBJ2-1; 13 positions match TRBD2. Material for sequencing was blood. The CDR3 coding sequence is TGTGCCAGCAGTCCGGGACTAGCGGGGCCAAGCTCCTACAATGAGCAGTTCTTC. This gives the protein CASSPGLAGPSSYNEQFF.